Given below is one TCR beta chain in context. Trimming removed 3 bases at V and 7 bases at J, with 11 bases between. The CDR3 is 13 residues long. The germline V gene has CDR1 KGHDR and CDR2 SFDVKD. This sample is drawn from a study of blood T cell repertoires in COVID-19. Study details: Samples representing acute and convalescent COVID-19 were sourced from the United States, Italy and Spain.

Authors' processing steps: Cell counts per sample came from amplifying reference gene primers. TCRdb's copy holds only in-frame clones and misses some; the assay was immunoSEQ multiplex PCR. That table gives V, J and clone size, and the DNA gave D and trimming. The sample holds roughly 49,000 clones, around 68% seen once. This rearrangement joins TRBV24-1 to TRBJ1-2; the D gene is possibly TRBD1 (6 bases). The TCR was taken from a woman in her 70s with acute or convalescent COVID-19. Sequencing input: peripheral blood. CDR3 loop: CATSDDDRTGYTF. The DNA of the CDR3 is TGTGCCACCAGTGATGACGACAGGACTGGCTACACCTTC.